A single T cell receptor (beta chain) is shown here with its context. Its antigen is undetermined. The data were taken from a study of blood T cells in healthy people across ages. Whole-study results and caveats: Observed TCR beta diversity showed a strong correlation with the percentage of naive T cells as measured by flow cytometry. As age increased, TCR beta diversity per million T cells fell in a roughly linear fashion.

It was with a sample-barcoded 5' primer and a J-beta primer mix that a second PCR of roughly 7 to 12 cycles was run. With 12 random nucleotides, a template-switch adaptor tagged each individual cDNA molecule. One entry per CDR3 protein results from TCRdb running MiXCR on the 5' RACE reads. The sample shows 900,000 to 950,000 distinct CDR3 sequences, almost 30% of them seen only once. The V gene's germline CDR1 is SGDLS and CDR2 YYNGEE. The CDR3 covers 12 residues. Trimming stripped 8 bases from V and 4 bases from J, with 12 bases between. Every participating donor contributed about 10 milliliters of peripheral blood through a draw. The same sample was also used in a study of T cells of mothers and their children.

This rearrangement joins TRBV9 to TRBJ1-2, with a possible D match to TRBD1 (5 bases). The sequenced sample was blood. The clonotype originates from a woman in her 40s in good health. In nucleotides, the CDR3 is TGTGCCAGTGCAGGGTTTAGCTATGGCTACACCTTC. It translates to CASAGFSYGYTF.